This TCR beta chain is drawn from a study of CD8+ T cells in alopecia areata. At the level of the study: Treated patients were given 5 to 10 mg oral tofacitinib twice daily.

As to treatment: oral pan-JAK inhibitor, 5-10 mg twice daily. Researchers picked out CD4+ and CD8+ T cells from PBMCs by sorting. Points on this clone: Its antigen remains unidentified.

The CDR3 runs 14 residues. The J segment lost 4 bases and the V segment lost 4 bases, leaving 8 bases of the junction unmatched. CDR1 is SQVTM, CDR2 ANQGSEA, per germline. cDNA serving as the sequencing template came from extracted, reverse transcribed RNA. The repertoire was sequenced with immunoSEQ multiplex PCR; TCRdb's copy has only in-frame clones and lacks some. The repertoire holds about 76,000 clones, approximately 30% seen once, with more than 12% in the top ten. General study results and limits: Persistence during tofacitinib was seen for many expanded lesional clones in scalp and blood. Lesional scalp, notably in alopecia totalis/universalis, had clonality above that of normal scalp.

The TCR originated in a human donor with alopecia areata. Sequences were derived from CD8+ T cells sorted from blood, sampled at week 4, from a patient treated with tofacitinib. The V and J genes are TRBV29-1 and TRBJ1-2, with 8 bases aligning to TRBD1. The CDR3 reads CSVVSTGGPYGYTF. The CDR3 nucleotides read TGCAGCGTTGTATCTACAGGGGGACCCTATGGCTACACCTTC. The entire variable domain, with the rest obtained from reference TRBV29-1 and TRBJ1-2, is as follows: SAVISQKPSRDICQRGTSLTIQCQVDSQVTMMFWYRQQPGQSLTLIATANQGSEATYESGFVIDKFPISRPNLTFSTLTVSNMSPEDSSIYLCSVVSTGGPYGYTFGSGTRLTVV.